The clone carrying this TCR beta chain was recorded only once. The record originates from a study of blood T cell repertoires in COVID-19. Study details: Acute and convalescent COVID-19 specimens originated in the United States, Italy and Spain.

As handled by the study authors: Amplification of reference gene primers was used by the study to estimate nucleated cell counts. This table comes from immunoSEQ multiplex PCR, and its TCRdb copy is limited to in-frame clones, with some not included. The V and J calls and clone size were taken over from that table, and D and trimming were inferred from the DNA. The table shows 200,000 to 300,000 clones, with 85% to 90% occurring only once. The CDR3 extends over 14 amino acids. Germline values: CDR1 KGHSH, CDR2 LQKENI. Trimming took 5 bases from V and 3 from J; bases not matched to a gene: 3. The material sequenced was PBMCs or T cells enriched from blood (not recorded which). This sequence originates from a man aged 50 to 59 who had been exposed to COVID-19. The chain joins TRBV18 to TRBJ1-5, with TRBD1 matching 8 bases. The CDR3 region is CASSTGQVNQPQHF. The CDR3 DNA reads as TGTGCCAGCTCAACGGGACAGGTCAATCAGCCCCAGCATTTT.